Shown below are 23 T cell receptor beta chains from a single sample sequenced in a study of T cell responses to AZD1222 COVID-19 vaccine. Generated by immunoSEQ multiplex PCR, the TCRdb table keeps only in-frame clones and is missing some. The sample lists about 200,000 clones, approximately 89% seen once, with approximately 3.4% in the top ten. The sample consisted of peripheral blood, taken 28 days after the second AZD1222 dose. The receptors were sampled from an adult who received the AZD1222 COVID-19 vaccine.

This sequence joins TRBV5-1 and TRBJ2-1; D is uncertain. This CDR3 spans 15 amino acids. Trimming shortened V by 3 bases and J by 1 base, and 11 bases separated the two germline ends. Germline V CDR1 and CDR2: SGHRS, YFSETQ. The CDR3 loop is CASSSPESSYNEQFF. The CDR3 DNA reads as TGCGCCAGCAGCTCCCCCGAGTCGTCCTACAATGAGCAGTTCTTC.

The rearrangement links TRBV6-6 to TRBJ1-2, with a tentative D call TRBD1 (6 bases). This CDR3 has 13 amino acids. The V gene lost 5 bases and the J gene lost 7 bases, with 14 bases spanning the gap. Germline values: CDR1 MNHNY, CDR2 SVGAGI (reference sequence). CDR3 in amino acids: CASSPAGALGYTF. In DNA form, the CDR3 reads TGTGCCAGCAGTCCCGCGGGGGCGCTTGGCTACACCTTC.

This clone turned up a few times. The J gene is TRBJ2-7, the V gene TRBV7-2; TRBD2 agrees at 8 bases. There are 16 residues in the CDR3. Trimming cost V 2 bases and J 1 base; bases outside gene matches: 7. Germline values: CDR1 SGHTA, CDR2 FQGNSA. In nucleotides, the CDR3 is TGTGCCAGCAGCTTAACAACCAGCGGGAGATCCTACGAGCAGTACTTC. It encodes CASSLTTSGRSYEQYF.

CDR3: CASSLATYGYTF. The CDR3 region has the DNA TGTGCCAGCAGCTTGGCCACCTATGGCTACACCTTC. J is TRBJ1-2 and V is TRBV5-6; D unclear. CDR1 and CDR2 from the germline V gene are SGHDT and YYEEEE. The CDR3 consists of 12 residues. Trimming took 0 bases from V and 4 from J, leaving 4 bases between them.

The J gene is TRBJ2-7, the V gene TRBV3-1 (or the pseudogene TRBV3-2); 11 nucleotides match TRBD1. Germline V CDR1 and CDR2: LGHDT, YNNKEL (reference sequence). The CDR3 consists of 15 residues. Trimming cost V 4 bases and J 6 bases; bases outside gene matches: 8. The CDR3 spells CASSPWTGGEGEQYF. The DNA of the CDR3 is TGTGCCAGCAGCCCTTGGACAGGGGGCGAAGGCGAGCAGTACTTC.

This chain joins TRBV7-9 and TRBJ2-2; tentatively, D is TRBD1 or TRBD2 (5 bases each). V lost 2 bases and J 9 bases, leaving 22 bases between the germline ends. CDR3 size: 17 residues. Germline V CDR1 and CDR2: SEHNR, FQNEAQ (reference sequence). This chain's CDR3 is CASSLPSSRDAERELFF. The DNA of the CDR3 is TGTGCCAGCAGCTTACCCAGTTCTCGGGACGCGGAACGGGAGCTGTTTTTT.

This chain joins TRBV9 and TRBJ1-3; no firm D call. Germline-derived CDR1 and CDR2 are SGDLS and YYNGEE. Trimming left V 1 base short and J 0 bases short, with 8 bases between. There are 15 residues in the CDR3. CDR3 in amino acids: CASSVSSDSGNTIYF. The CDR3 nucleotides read TGTGCCAGCAGCGTAAGTTCGGACTCTGGAAACACCATATATTTT.

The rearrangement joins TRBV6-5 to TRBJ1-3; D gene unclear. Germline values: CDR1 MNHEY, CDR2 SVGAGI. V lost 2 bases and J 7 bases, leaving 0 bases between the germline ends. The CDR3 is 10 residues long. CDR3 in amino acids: CASSYNTIYF. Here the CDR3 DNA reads TGTGCCAGCAGTTACAACACCATATATTTT.

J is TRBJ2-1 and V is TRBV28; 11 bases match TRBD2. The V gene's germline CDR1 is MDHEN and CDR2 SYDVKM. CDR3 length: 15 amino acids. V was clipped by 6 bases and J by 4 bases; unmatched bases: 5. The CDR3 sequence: CASSRRTSGYNEQFF. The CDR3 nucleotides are TGTGCCAGCAGCCGACGGACTAGCGGGTACAATGAGCAGTTCTTC.

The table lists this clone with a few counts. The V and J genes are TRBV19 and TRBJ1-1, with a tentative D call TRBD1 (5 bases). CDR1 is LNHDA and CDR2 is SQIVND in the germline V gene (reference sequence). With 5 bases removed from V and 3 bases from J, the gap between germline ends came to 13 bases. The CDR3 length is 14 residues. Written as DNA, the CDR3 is TGTGCCAGTAGTCGAACTGACAGTTACACTGAAGCTTTCTTT. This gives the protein CASSRTDSYTEAFF.

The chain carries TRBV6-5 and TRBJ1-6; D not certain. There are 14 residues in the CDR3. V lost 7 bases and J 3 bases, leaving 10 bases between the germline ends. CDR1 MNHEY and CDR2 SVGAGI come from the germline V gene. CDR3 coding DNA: TGTGCCAGCATTGTCGCACGCTATAATTCACCCCTCCACTTT. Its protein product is CASIVARYNSPLHF.

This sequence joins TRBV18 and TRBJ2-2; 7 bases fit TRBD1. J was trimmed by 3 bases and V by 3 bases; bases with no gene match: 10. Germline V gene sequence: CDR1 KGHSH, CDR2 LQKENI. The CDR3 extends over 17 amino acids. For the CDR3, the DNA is TGTGCCAGCTCACCCTCGAATAGGGGGCTAGACACCGGGGAGCTGTTTTTT. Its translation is CASSPSNRGLDTGELFF.

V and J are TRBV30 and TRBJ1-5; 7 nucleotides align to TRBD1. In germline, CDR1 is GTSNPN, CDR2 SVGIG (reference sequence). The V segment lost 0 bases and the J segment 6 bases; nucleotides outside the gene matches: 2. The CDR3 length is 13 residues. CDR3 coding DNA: TGTGCCTGGAGTGTAGGGGGCAGTCAGCCCCAGCATTTT. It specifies CAWSVGGSQPQHF.

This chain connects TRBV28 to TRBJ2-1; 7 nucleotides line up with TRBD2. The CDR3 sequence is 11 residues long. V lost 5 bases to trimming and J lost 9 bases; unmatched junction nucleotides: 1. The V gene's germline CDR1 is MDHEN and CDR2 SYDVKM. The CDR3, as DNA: TGTGCCAGCAGTGGGGAGGGTGAGCAGTTCTTC. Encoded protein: CASSGEGEQFF.

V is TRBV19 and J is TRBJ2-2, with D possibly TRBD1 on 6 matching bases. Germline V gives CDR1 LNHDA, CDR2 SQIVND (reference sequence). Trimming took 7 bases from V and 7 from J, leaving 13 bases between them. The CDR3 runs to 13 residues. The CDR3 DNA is TGTGCCAGTAAACAGGGATGGGACGGGGAGCTGTTTTTT. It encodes CASKQGWDGELFF.

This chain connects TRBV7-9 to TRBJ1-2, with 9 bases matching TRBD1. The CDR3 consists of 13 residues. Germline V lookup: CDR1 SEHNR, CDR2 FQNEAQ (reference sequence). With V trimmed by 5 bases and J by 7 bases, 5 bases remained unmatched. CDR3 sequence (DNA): TGTGCCAGCAGCCCGGGACAGGGCAGTGGCTACACCTTC. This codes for CASSPGQGSGYTF. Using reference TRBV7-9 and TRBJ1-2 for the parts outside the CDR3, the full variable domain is DTGVSQNPRHKITKRGQNVTFRCDPISEHNRLYWYRQTLGQGPEFLTYFQNEAQLEKSRLLSDRFSAERPKGSFSTLEIQRTEQGDSAMYLCASSPGQGSGYTFGSGTRLTVV.

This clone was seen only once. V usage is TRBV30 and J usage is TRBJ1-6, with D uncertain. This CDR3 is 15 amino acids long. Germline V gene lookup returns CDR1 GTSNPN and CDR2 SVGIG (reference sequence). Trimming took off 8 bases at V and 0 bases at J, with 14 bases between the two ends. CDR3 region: CAARTGSSYNSPLHF. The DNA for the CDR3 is TGTGCCGCTAGGACTGGGAGCTCCTATAATTCACCCCTCCACTTT.

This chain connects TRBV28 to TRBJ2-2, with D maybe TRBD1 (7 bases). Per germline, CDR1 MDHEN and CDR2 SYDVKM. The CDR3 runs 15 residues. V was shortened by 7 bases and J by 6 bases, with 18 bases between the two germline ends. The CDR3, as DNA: TGTGCCAGCATCTCAGGGGGGAAACGCGCCGGGGAGCTGTTTTTT. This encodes CASISGGKRAGELFF.

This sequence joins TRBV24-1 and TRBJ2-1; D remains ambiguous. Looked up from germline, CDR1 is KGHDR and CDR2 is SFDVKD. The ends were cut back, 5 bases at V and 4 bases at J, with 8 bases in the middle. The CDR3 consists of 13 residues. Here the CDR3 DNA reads TGTGCCACCAGTGGTATACTATACAATGAGCAGTTCTTC. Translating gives CATSGILYNEQFF.

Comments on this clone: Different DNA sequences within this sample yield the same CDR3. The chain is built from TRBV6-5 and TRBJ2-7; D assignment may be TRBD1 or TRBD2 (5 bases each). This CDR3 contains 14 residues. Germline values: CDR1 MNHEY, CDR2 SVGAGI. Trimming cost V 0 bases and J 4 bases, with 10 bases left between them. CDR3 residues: CASSYSAGAYEQYF. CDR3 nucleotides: TGTGCCAGCAGTTACTCGGCCGGGGCGTACGAGCAGTACTTC.

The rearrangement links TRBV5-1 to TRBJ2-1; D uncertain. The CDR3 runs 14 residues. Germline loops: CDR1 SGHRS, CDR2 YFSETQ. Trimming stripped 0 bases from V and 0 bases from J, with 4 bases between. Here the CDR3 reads CASSLGTSYNEQFF. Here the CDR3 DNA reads TGCGCCAGCAGCTTGGGCACCTCCTACAATGAGCAGTTCTTC.

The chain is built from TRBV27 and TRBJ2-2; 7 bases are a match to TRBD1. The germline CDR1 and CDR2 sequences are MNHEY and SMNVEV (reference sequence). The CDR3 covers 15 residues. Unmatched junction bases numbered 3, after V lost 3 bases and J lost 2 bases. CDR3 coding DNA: TGTGCCAGCAGTTTCCGGGACAGCAACACCGGGGAGCTGTTTTTT. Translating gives CASSFRDSNTGELFF.

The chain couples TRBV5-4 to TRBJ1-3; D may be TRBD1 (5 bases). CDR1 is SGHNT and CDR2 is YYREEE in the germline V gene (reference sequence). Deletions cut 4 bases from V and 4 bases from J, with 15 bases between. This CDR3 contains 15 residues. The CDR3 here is CASSPWGTRGNTIYF. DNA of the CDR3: TGTGCCAGCAGCCCCTGGGGGACTAGGGGAAACACCATATATTTT.